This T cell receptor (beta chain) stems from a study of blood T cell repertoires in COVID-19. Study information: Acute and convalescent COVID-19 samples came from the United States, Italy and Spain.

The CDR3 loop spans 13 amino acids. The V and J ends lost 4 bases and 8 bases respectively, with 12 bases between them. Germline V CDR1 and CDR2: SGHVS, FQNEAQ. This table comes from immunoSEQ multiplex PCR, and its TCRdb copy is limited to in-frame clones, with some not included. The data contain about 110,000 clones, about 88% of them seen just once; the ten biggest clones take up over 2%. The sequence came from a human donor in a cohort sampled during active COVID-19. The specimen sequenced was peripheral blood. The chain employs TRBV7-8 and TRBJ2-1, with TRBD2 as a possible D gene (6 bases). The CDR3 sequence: CASSSEGRDEQFF. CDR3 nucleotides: TGTGCCAGCAGCTCGGAGGGCCGGGATGAGCAGTTCTTC.